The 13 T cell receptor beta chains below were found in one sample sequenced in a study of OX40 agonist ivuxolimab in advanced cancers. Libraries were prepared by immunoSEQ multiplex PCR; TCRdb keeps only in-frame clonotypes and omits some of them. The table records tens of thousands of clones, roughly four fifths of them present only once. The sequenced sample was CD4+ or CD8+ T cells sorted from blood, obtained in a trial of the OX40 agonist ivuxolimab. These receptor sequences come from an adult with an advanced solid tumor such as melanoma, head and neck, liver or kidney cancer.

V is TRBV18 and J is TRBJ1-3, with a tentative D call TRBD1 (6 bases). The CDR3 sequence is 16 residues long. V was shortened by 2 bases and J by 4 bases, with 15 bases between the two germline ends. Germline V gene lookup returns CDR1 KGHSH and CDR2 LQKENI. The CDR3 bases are TGTGCCAGCTCACCATATCCGGGGGCAAAGGGAAACACCATATATTTT. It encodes CASSPYPGAKGNTIYF.

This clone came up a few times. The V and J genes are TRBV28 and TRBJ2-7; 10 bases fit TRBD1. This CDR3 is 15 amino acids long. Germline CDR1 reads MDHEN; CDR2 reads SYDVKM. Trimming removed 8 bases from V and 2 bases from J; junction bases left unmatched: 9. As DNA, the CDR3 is TGTGCCAGCTGGGCAACCGGGACAGGGGCCTACGAGCAGTACTTC. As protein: CASWATGTGAYEQYF.

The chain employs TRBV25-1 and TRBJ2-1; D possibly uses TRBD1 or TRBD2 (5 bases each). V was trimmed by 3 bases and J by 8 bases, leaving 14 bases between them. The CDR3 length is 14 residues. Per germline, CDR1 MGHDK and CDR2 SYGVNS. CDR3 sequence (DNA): TGTGCCAGCAGTGACCTTAGCAGAGGGGATGAGCAGTTCTTC. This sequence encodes CASSDLSRGDEQFF.

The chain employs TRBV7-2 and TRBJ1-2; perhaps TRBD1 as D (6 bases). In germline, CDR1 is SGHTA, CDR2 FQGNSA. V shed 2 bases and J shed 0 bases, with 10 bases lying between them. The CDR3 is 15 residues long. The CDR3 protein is CASSLKQGPNYGYTF. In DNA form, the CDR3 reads TGTGCCAGCAGCTTAAAACAGGGACCTAACTATGGCTACACCTTC.

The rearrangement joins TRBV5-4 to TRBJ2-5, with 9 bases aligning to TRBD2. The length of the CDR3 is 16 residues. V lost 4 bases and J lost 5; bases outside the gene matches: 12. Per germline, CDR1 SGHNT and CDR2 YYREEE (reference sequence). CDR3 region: CASSRSSGRRVETQYF. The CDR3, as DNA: TGTGCCAGCAGCCGTTCGAGCGGGAGGAGGGTGGAGACCCAGTACTTC.

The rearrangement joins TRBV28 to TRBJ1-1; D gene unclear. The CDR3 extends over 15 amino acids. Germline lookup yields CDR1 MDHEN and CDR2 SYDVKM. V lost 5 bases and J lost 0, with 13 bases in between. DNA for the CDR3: TGTGCCAGCAGTCCAACGGGTCGGGTGAACACTGAAGCTTTCTTT. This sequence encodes CASSPTGRVNTEAFF.

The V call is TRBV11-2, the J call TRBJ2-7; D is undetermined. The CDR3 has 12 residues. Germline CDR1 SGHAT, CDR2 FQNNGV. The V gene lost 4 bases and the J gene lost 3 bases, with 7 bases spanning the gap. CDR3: CASSSKLYEQYF. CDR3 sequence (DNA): TGTGCCAGCAGCTCTAAACTCTACGAGCAGTACTTC.

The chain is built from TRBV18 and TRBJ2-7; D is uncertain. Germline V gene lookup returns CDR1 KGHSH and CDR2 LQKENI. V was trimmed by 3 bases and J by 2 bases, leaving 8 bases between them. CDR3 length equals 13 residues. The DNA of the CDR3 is TGTGCCAGCTCACCCGCACCGACCTACGAGCAGTACTTC. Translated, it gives CASSPAPTYEQYF.

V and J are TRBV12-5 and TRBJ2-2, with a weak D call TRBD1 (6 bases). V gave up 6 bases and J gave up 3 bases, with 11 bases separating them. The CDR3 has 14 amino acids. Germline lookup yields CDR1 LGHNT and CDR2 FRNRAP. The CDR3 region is CASGAGAHTGELFF. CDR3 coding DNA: TGTGCTAGTGGGGCAGGGGCCCACACCGGGGAGCTGTTTTTT. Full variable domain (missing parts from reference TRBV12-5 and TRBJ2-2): DARVTQTPRHKVTEMGQEVTMRCQPILGHNTVFWYRQTMMQGLELLAYFRNRAPLDDSGMPKDRFSAEMPDATLATLKIQPSEPRDSAVYFCASGAGAHTGELFFGEGSRLTVL.

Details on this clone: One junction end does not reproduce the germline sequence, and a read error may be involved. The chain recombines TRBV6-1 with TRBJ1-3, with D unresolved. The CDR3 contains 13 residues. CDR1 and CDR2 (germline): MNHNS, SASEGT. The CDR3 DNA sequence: TGTGCCAGCTTCTACACCTCTGGAAGCACCATATATTTT. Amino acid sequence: CASFYTSGSTIYF.

In DNA form, the CDR3 reads TGTGCCAGCAGCTTGGTTCGGGGGACGCCCCAGCATTTT. This codes for CASSLVRGTPQHF. The V call is TRBV5-6, the J call TRBJ1-5, with D maybe TRBD1 (5 bases). The CDR3 has 13 residues. The germline CDR1 and CDR2 sequences are SGHDT and YYEEEE. Trimming took off 0 bases at V and 9 bases at J, with 10 bases between the two ends.

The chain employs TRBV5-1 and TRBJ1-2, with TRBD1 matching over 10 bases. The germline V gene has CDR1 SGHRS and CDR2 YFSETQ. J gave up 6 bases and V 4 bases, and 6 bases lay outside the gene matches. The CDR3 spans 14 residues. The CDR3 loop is CASSLSGQGNGYTF. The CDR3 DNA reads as TGCGCCAGCAGCCTCTCGGGACAGGGGAATGGCTACACCTTC.

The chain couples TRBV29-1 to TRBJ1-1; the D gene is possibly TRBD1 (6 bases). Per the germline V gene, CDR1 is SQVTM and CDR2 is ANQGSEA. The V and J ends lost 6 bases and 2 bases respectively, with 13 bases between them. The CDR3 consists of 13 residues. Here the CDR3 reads CSVSDRPNTEAFF. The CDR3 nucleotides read TGCAGCGTCTCGGACAGACCTAACACTGAAGCTTTCTTT.